The 26 T cell receptor beta chains presented below share a single source sample, sequenced in a study of Ad26.COV2.S vaccination and SARS-CoV-2 variants. Treatment defined: some 20 received Ad26.COV2.S at low or high dose, single or two shots; 5 received placebo; per-sample allocation not given. Sample collection was performed on day 63 after the first vaccine or placebo injection. Produced via immunoSEQ multiplex PCR; TCRdb's table is partial and in-frame only. Seen here are around 340,000 clones, about 87% observed once, and the top ten hold 6.4%. Sequenced here: peripheral blood, sampled in a trial of Ad26.COV2.S vaccine versus placebo. The source is a person aged 18 to 65 who received the Ad26.COV2.S COVID-19 vaccine or a placebo.

This clone was found a few times. The rearrangement joins TRBV7-3 to TRBJ1-2; 10 nucleotides align to TRBD1. This CDR3 is built from 15 residues. V lost 1 base to trimming and J lost 13 bases; unmatched junction nucleotides: 12. Germline V gene sequence: CDR1 SGHTA, CDR2 FQGTGA. The CDR3 DNA follows: TGTGCCAGCAGCTTAAGTGGGGACAGGGGAGATAGTTTCACCTTC. It specifies CASSLSGDRGDSFTF.

The V and J genes are TRBV19 and TRBJ2-7; D remains unclear. Trimming removed 3 bases from V and 4 bases from J, with 13 bases in between. Germline CDR1 is LNHDA and CDR2 is SQIVND (reference sequence). CDR3 length: 14 residues. CDR3 protein: CASSIDLGNYEQYF. DNA of the CDR3: TGTGCCAGTAGTATCGACCTTGGGAATTACGAGCAGTACTTC.

The chain recombines TRBV16 with TRBJ1-5; D remains unclear. The CDR3 runs 15 residues. The germline V gene has CDR1 KGHSY and CDR2 FQNENV. Trimming shortened V by 2 bases and J by 7 bases, and 15 bases separated the two germline ends. This CDR3 reads CASSQRGTGWQPQHF. CDR3 DNA: TGTGCCAGCAGCCAACGCGGCACGGGATGGCAGCCCCAGCATTTT. Looking up the rest from reference TRBV16 and TRBJ1-5 gives the full variable domain: GEEVAQTPKHLVRGEGQKAKLYCAPIKGHSYVFWYQQVLKNEFKFLISFQNENVFDETGMPKERFSAKCLPNSPCSLEIQATKLEDSAVYFCASSQRGTGWQPQHFGDGTRLSIL.

V is TRBV6-5 and J is TRBJ1-5; no reliable D call. V shed 4 bases and J shed 4 bases, with 8 bases lying between them. This CDR3 contains 13 residues. Germline values: CDR1 MNHEY, CDR2 SVGAGI. CDR3 region: CASSSRGNQPQHF. In nucleotides, the CDR3 is TGTGCCAGCAGTTCACGGGGAAATCAGCCCCAGCATTTT.

The rearrangement links TRBV19 to TRBJ1-1; D is undetermined. The CDR3 consists of 16 residues. From germline, CDR1 is LNHDA and CDR2 SQIVND (reference sequence). V gave up 4 bases and J gave up 0 bases, with 15 bases separating them. The CDR3 DNA sequence: TGTGCCAGTAGTACTGGCAGAAGGATACTGAACACTGAAGCTTTCTTT. Its protein is CASSTGRRILNTEAFF.

The genes are TRBV7-8 and TRBJ1-1; D is perhaps TRBD1 (6 bases). Germline CDR1 reads SGHVS; CDR2 reads FQNEAQ. CDR3 length: 15 amino acids. Trimming left V 5 bases short and J 4 bases short, with 17 bases between. For the CDR3, the DNA is TGTGCCAGCAGCCCCCTCCGGGGGGCAGTCACTGAAGCTTTCTTT. Protein: CASSPLRGAVTEAFF.

The chain joins TRBV30 to TRBJ2-3; TRBD1 matches 8 bases. From germline, CDR1 is GTSNPN and CDR2 SVGIG (reference sequence). V dropped 8 bases and J dropped 5; count of bases not matched to a gene: 6. CDR3 length: 12 residues. The CDR3 region is CAQGAKEDTQYF. The CDR3 DNA sequence: TGTGCCCAGGGGGCCAAGGAAGATACGCAGTATTTT.

The genes are TRBV28 and TRBJ2-7, with D maybe TRBD1 (5 bases). The CDR3 is 12 amino acids. The germline V and J ends were trimmed by 6 bases and 2 bases, with 8 bases remaining between them. Per germline, CDR1 MDHEN and CDR2 SYDVKM. For the CDR3, the DNA is TGTGCCAGCAGCCAGGGCCCCTACGAGCAGTACTTC. It is translated as CASSQGPYEQYF.

The genes are TRBV6-4 and TRBJ2-3; D may be TRBD2 (6 bases). CDR3 length equals 14 residues. Germline loops: CDR1 MRHNA, CDR2 SNTAGT. The V end lost 5 bases, the J end lost 1 base, and 10 bases lay between the germline ends. The CDR3: CASSLSGGTDTQYF. The CDR3 DNA reads TGTGCCAGCAGTCTTAGCGGAGGCACAGATACGCAGTATTTT.

The genes are TRBV9 and TRBJ1-2; D not certain. The CDR3 contains 13 residues. The V gene lost 0 bases and the J gene lost 8 bases, with 11 bases spanning the gap. The germline CDR1 and CDR2 sequences are SGDLS and YYNGEE. This CDR3 is CASSVESRGGYTF. The CDR3 coding sequence is TGTGCCAGCAGCGTAGAGTCCAGAGGAGGCTACACCTTC.

The V and J genes are TRBV5-1 and TRBJ1-1; D uncertain. The CDR3 consists of 13 residues. Trimming took 1 base from V and 6 from J, leaving 10 bases between them. CDR1 and CDR2 (germline): SGHRS, YFSETQ. CDR3 DNA sequence: TGCGCCAGCAGCTTGTATGGTAATCCTGAAGCTTTCTTT. Its translation is CASSLYGNPEAFF.

The chain has TRBV5-5 and TRBJ1-3, with TRBD1 matching over 7 bases. Losses at the gene ends were 0 bases for V and 3 bases for J; bases not matched to a gene: 6. CDR3 length: 16 amino acids. Germline V gene sequence: CDR1 SGHKS, CDR2 YYEKEE (reference sequence). The CDR3: CASSLVTGVGGNTIYF. In nucleotides, the CDR3 is TGTGCCAGCAGCTTGGTAACAGGGGTCGGTGGAAACACCATATATTTT.

The V and J genes are TRBV10-3 and TRBJ1-5, with 7 bases fitting TRBD1. V gave up 0 bases and J gave up 5 bases; unmatched junction bases: 13. The CDR3 spans 18 residues. CDR1 and CDR2 from the germline V gene are ENHRY and SYGVKD. CDR3: CAISESRHDRVLDQPQHF. As DNA, the CDR3 is TGTGCCATCAGTGAGTCGCGGCACGACAGGGTATTGGATCAGCCCCAGCATTTT.

This chain links TRBV11-1 with TRBJ2-5; D is possibly TRBD2 (6 bases). Per germline, CDR1 SGHAT and CDR2 FQDESV (reference sequence). The CDR3 totals 16 residues. With 7 bases removed from V and 2 bases from J, the gap between germline ends came to 20 bases. CDR3 in amino acids: CASTRGRRGLQETQYF. The CDR3 DNA reads TGTGCCAGCACCAGAGGAAGGAGGGGTTTGCAAGAGACCCAGTACTTC.

As concerns this clone: The sample carries other DNA sequences with the same CDR3. The chain carries TRBV4-3 and TRBJ1-1; D unresolved. V lost 5 bases to trimming and J lost 3 bases, with 7 bases between them. Germline lookup yields CDR1 LGHNA and CDR2 YSLEER. The CDR3 sequence is 12 residues long. The CDR3 sequence is CASSSDYTEAFF. The CDR3 region has the DNA TGCGCCAGCAGCTCCGACTACACTGAAGCTTTCTTT.

V usage is TRBV29-1 and J usage is TRBJ2-1; 8 bases map to TRBD2. V trimming: 7 bases; J trimming: 5 bases; junction bases outside the gene matches: 7. The CDR3 runs to 13 residues. Germline CDR1 reads SQVTM; CDR2 reads ANQGSEA. Written as DNA, the CDR3 is TGCAGCGGGTCGACTAGCGCTAACAATGAGCAGTTCTTC. This gives the protein CSGSTSANNEQFF.

The J gene is TRBJ2-1, the V gene TRBV4-2; D possibly corresponds to TRBD1 (7 bases). Trimming removed 4 bases from V and 5 bases from J, with 12 bases in between. The CDR3 runs 14 residues. In germline, CDR1 is LGHNA, CDR2 YNFKEQ. This CDR3 reads CASSRGGGHNEQFF. Here the CDR3 DNA reads TGTGCCAGCAGCCGCGGAGGGGGCCACAATGAGCAGTTCTTC.

The chain's CDR3 is CASSYDTLNTEAFF. The CDR3 DNA reads TGTGCCAGCAGTTATGACACTCTGAACACTGAAGCTTTCTTT. The chain carries TRBV27 and TRBJ1-1; D ambiguous. This CDR3 contains 14 residues. The germline V gene has CDR1 MNHEY and CDR2 SMNVEV (reference sequence). Trimming cost V 4 bases and J 0 bases, with 9 bases left between them.

The chain couples TRBV30 to TRBJ2-7; D is perhaps TRBD2 (7 bases). The germline gives CDR1 GTSNPN, CDR2 SVGIG (reference sequence). The CDR3 length is 16 residues. The ends were cut back, 4 bases at V and 2 bases at J, with 21 bases in the middle. In DNA, the CDR3 is TGTGCCTGGAATCCGACTGCTGGGGGGGGCACCTACGAGCAGTACTTC. This sequence encodes CAWNPTAGGGTYEQYF.

This clone showed up just once. The V call is TRBV7-9, the J call TRBJ1-2; 9 bases agree with TRBD1. V lost 4 bases, J lost 2 bases, and 14 bases stayed unmatched. The CDR3 contains 18 residues. The V gene's germline CDR1 is SEHNR and CDR2 FQNEAQ (reference sequence). The CDR3 loop is CASSSTQGASIWNYGYTF. DNA of the CDR3: TGTGCCAGCAGCTCAACACAGGGGGCCTCAATTTGGAACTATGGCTACACCTTC.

This chain connects TRBV5-1 to TRBJ1-5; 10 positions match TRBD1. Germline assignment: CDR1 SGHRS and CDR2 YFSETQ. The CDR3 runs 14 residues. The trim removed 4 bases at V and 5 bases at J, leaving 3 bases unmatched. The CDR3 region has the DNA TGCGCCAGCAGCGCCGGGACAGGGGATCAGCCCCAGCATTTT. This encodes CASSAGTGDQPQHF.

This clone was counted only a few times. Here the CDR3 DNA reads TGTGCCAGCAGCTTAGGAGATTCACCCCTCCACTTT. Amino acids: CASSLGDSPLHF. The chain couples TRBV7-3 to TRBJ1-6; D is unresolved. The CDR3 is 12 residues long. From germline, CDR1 is SGHTA and CDR2 FQGTGA. Trimming cost V 2 bases and J 8 bases, with 4 bases left between them.

The V gene is TRBV13, the J gene TRBJ2-3; D is unclear. The CDR3 consists of 13 residues. V gave up 8 bases and J gave up 1 base, with 10 bases separating them. Germline V gene sequence: CDR1 PRHDT, CDR2 FYEKMQ (reference sequence). Here the CDR3 reads CASHLPGTDTQYF. The CDR3 nucleotides read TGTGCCAGCCATCTCCCCGGCACAGATACGCAGTATTTT. The complete variable domain, with remaining parts taken from reference TRBV13 and TRBJ2-3, reads AAGVIQSPRHLIKEKRETATLKCYPIPRHDTVYWYQQGPGQDPQFLISFYEKMQSDKGSIPDRFSAQQFSDYHSELNMSSLELGDSALYFCASHLPGTDTQYFGPGTRLTVL.

The chain combines TRBV29-1 with TRBJ2-7; tentatively, D is TRBD1 (6 bases). The CDR3 consists of 12 residues. Trimming took 8 bases from V and 4 from J, leaving 15 bases between them. The V gene's germline CDR1 is SQVTM and CDR2 ANQGSEA. CDR3 sequence: CSFRDKIYEQYF. CDR3 sequence (DNA): TGCAGCTTCCGGGACAAAATTTACGAGCAGTACTTC.

CDR3 in amino acids: CASSSRGAEQYF. The CDR3 DNA sequence: TGTGCCAGCAGTTCGAGGGGAGCCGAGCAGTACTTC. The chain couples TRBV12-3 or TRBV12-4 to TRBJ2-7, with D perhaps assigned TRBD1 or TRBD2 (5 bases each). The CDR3 length is 12 residues. The V and J ends lost 4 bases and 6 bases respectively, with 10 bases between them.

The rearrangement uses TRBV11-2 and TRBJ2-1; 7 bases are shared with TRBD2. With V trimmed by 4 bases and J by 12 bases, 15 bases remained unmatched. Germline-derived CDR1 and CDR2 are SGHAT and FQNNGV. The CDR3 loop spans 15 amino acids. The CDR3 DNA reads as TGTGCCAGCAGCTATTCTAGCGGAGGGGCACCGGGGCAGTTCTTC. Residues: CASSYSSGGAPGQFF.